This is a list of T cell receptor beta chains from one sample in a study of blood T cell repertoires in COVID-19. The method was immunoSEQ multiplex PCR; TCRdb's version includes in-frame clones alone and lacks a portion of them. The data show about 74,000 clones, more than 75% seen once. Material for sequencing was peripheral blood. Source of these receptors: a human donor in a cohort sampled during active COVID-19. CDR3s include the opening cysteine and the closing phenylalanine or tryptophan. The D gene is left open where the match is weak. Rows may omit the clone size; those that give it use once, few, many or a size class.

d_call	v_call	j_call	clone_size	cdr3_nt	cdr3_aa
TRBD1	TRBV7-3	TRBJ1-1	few	TGTGCCAGCAGCCGTCAGGGGGCAGGCACTGAAGCTTTCTTT	CASSRQGAGTEAFF
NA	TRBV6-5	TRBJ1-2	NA	TGTGCCAGCAGCCCCGAAGGGAGTGGCTACACCTTC	CASSPEGSGYTF
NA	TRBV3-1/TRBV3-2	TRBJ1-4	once	TGTGCCAGCAGCCAAGAAGGGGGGGCGGGTGAAAAACTGTTTTTT	CASSQEGGAGEKLFF
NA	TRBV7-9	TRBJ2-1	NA	TGTGCCAGCAGCTGGGGGGATAGGAGCGTCCAATTCTTC	CASSWGDRSVQFF
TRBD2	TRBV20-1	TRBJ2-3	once	TGCAGTGCTAGTGGGTTAGCGGGGGCCAGCACAGATACGCAGTATTTT	CSASGLAGASTDTQYF
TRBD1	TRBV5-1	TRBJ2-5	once	TGCGCCAGCAGCCAACTGACAGGGCCGGAGACCCAGTACTTC	CASSQLTGPETQYF
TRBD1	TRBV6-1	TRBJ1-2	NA	TGTGCCAGCAGTGTTTGGGAGGACAGGGGGTTCTATGGCTACACCTTC	CASSVWEDRGFYGYTF
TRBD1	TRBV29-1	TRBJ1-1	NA	TGCAGCGCACGACAGGGCATGAACACTGAAGCTTTCTTT	CSARQGMNTEAFF
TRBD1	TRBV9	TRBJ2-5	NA	TGTGCCAGCAGCGACCTGGTCCCGGGACAGGATTCGGTAGAGACCCAGTACTTC	CASSDLVPGQDSVETQYF
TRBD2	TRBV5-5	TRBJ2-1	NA	TGTGCCAGCAGCTTCCGACTAGCGGGGAATGAGCAGTTCTTC	CASSFRLAGNEQFF
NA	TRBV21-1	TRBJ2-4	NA	TGTGCCAGCAGCGAAAAAAAAGGACTGGCCAAAAACATTCAGTACTTC	CASSEKKGLAKNIQYF
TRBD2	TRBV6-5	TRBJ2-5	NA	TGTGCCAGCCGGGGCGGGAGAGGGGTGGAGACCCAGTACTTC	CASRGGRGVETQYF
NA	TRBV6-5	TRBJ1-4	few	TGTGCCAGCAGTCAGAGCAGGGTTAATGAAAAACTGTTTTTT	CASSQSRVNEKLFF
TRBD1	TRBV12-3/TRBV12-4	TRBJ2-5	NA	TGTGCCAGCAGGATACAGGGGCGAGAGACCCAGTACTTC	CASRIQGRETQYF
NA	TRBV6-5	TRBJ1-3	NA	TGTGCCAGCAGTCCAGGAAACCTTCCTGGAAACACCATATATTTT	CASSPGNLPGNTIYF
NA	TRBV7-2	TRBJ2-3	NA	TGTGCCAGCAGCTCGAGCGGGCAGAGGTATTTT	CASSSSGQRYF
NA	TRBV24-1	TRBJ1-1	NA	TGTGCCACCAGTCCCGGTTTTGAAGCTTTCTTT	CATSPGFEAFF
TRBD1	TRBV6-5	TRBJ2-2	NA	TGTGCCAGCAGCCCGACAGGGCTGCCAGGGGAGCTGTTTTTT	CASSPTGLPGELFF